What follows is one TCR beta chain and its context. Its specificity is not known. This sample was taken from a study of T-cell reconstitution after alpha-beta-depleted transplantation in children. Whole-study findings and limits: The origin of high day-60 TCRbeta diversity in some patients lay in surviving recipient T cells and thymic progenitors. The main origin of T-cell counts and diversity one year after transplant was newly produced T cells. By about two months after transplant, alpha-beta T cells reportedly arose from several hundred graft clones that had expanded.

Researchers prepared the TCRbeta library using unique molecular identifiers, the study reports. TCRdb reprocessed the PCR reads via MiXCR and lists one record per CDR3 protein. The data show about 250,000 distinct CDR3 sequences, with around 25% seen just once and about 5% held by the top ten. Trimming stripped 1 base from V and 2 bases from J, with 10 bases between. The CDR3 contains 15 residues. V is TRBV12-3 or TRBV12-4 and J is TRBJ2-3; D is possibly TRBD1 (5 bases). This specimen was PBMCs, mostly from graft donor cells, taken 360 days after TCRalphabeta/CD19-depleted stem cell transplant. The receptor comes from a female patient aged 2 to 10 who had a stem cell transplant for congenital amegakaryocytic thrombocytopenia, so the T cells may come from the graft donor. The CDR3 region has the DNA TGTGCCAGCAGTTTAGTAAGGGGTATCACAGATACGCAGTATTTT. As protein: CASSLVRGITDTQYF.